These 8 T cell receptor beta chains were all obtained from the same sample, sequenced in a study of cytomegalovirus exposure and HLA in healthy donors. Amplification used 60 Vbeta primers and 13 Jbeta primers. TCRdb keeps only in-frame clones here, not all; method: immunoSEQ multiplex PCR. The sample contains about 110,000 clones, roughly 75% of which appear only once. The sequenced sample was PBMCs. Receptors originate from a middle-aged man in good health and CMV-seronegative.

V usage is TRBV15 and J usage is TRBJ1-5; D is unresolved. Germline CDR1 LNHNV, CDR2 YYDKDF (reference sequence). Trimming pared 0 bases from V and 5 bases from J, leaving 8 bases between. The CDR3 contains 14 residues. CDR3 in amino acids: CATSRDFSDQPQHF. The CDR3 nucleotides read TGTGCCACCAGCAGAGATTTCAGTGATCAGCCCCAGCATTTT.

CDR3 DNA: TGTGCCAGCAGCTTGACAGGGGGCACAGATACGCAGTATTTT. The encoded protein is CASSLTGGTDTQYF. The chain joins TRBV7-9 to TRBJ2-3; 8 bases match TRBD1. With 3 bases clipped from V and 1 base from J, the junction kept 0 bases outside the gene matches. Germline V lookup: CDR1 SEHNR, CDR2 FQNEAQ (reference sequence). This CDR3 is 14 amino acids long.

This rearrangement joins TRBV11-2 to TRBJ2-7; 8 bases agree with TRBD1. V lost 5 bases to trimming and J lost 2 bases; unmatched junction nucleotides: 5. CDR3 length equals 14 residues. CDR1 is SGHAT, CDR2 FQNNGV, per germline. CDR3 in DNA: TGTGCCAGCAGCATACAGGGGGGAACCTACGAGCAGTACTTC. It translates to CASSIQGGTYEQYF.

The chain has TRBV7-9 and TRBJ2-5; tentatively, D is TRBD2 (6 bases). Germline V gives CDR1 SEHNR, CDR2 FQNEAQ (reference sequence). This CDR3 contains 15 residues. Trimming cost V 3 bases and J 5 bases, with 16 bases left between them. The CDR3 DNA follows: TGTGCCAGCAGCTTTCAACTAGCCGGATCCGAGACCCAGTACTTC. Translation gives CASSFQLAGSETQYF.

The V call is TRBV18, the J call TRBJ2-2, with unresolved D. Germline V CDR1 and CDR2: KGHSH, LQKENI. CDR3 length equals 18 residues. The V end lost 4 bases, the J end lost 4 bases, and 22 bases lay between the germline ends. The CDR3 coding sequence is TGTGCCAGCTCACTTCCTGACGGGTTCGCCTCCTTCACCGGGGAGCTGTTTTTT. It encodes CASSLPDGFASFTGELFF.

The V gene is TRBV18, the J gene TRBJ2-7; 8 bases are a match to TRBD2. Germline assignment: CDR1 KGHSH and CDR2 LQKENI. There are 16 residues in the CDR3. The junction had 15 bases not matched to a gene; V was cut back by 6 bases and J by 5 bases. CDR3 protein: CASSSWSVRGADEQYF. Here the CDR3 DNA reads TGTGCCAGCTCCTCATGGTCCGTGCGGGGGGCGGACGAGCAGTACTTC.

This chain connects TRBV6-6 to TRBJ2-6; D is perhaps TRBD1 (5 bases). CDR1 is MNHNY and CDR2 is SVGAGI in the germline V gene (reference sequence). The CDR3 totals 13 residues. Trimming shortened V by 10 bases and J by 2 bases, and 9 bases separated the two germline ends. Written as DNA, the CDR3 is TGTGCCACCGCGACAGCTGGGGCCAACGTCCTGACTTTC. Protein product: CATATAGANVLTF.

A note on this clone: One junction end does not reproduce the germline sequence, and a read error may be involved. This chain connects TRBV7-9 to TRBJ1-2; D is perhaps TRBD1 (5 bases). The V gene's germline CDR1 is SEHNR and CDR2 FQNEAQ (reference sequence). The CDR3 is 13 amino acids. CDR3: CSSSFGPDTSIAF. The CDR3 bases are TGTTCCAGCAGCTTCGGCCCGGACACCTCTATAGCCTTC. The variable domain in full, with the rest retrieved from reference TRBV7-9 and TRBJ1-2, is DTGVSQNPRHKITKRGQNVTFRCDPISEHNRLYWYRQTLGQGPEFLTYFQNEAQLEKSRLLSDRFSAERPKGSFSTLEIQRTEQGDSAMYLCSSSFGPDTSIAFGSGTRLTVV.